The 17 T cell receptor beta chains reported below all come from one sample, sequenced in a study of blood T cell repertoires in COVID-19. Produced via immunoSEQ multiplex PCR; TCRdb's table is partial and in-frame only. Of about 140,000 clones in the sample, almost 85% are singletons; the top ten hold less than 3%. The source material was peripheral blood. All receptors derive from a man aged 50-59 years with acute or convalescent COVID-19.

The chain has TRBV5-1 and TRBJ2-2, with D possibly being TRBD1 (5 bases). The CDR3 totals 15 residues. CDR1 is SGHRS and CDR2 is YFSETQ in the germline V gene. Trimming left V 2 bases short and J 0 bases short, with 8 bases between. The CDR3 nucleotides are TGCGCCAGCAGCTTACAGGTAGCGAACACCGGGGAGCTGTTTTTT. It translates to CASSLQVANTGELFF.

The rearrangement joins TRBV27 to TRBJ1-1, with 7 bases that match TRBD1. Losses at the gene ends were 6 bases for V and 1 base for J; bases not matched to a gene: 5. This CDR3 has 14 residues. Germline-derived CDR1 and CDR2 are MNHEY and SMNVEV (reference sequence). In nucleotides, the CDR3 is TGTGCCAGCAGCTGGGACAGAGAGAACACTGAAGCTTTCTTT. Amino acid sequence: CASSWDRENTEAFF.

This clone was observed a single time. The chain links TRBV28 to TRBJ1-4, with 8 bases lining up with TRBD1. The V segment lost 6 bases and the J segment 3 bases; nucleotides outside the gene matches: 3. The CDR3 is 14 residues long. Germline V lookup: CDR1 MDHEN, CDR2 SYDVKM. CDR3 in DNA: TGTGCCAGCAGACTACAGGGGGCTAATGAAAAACTGTTTTTT. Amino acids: CASRLQGANEKLFF. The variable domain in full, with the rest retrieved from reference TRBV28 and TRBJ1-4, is DVKVTQSSRYLVKRTGEKVFLECVQDMDHENMFWYRQDPGLGLRLIYFSYDVKMKEKGDIPEGYSVSREKKERFSLILESASTNQTSMYLCASRLQGANEKLFFGSGTQLSVL.

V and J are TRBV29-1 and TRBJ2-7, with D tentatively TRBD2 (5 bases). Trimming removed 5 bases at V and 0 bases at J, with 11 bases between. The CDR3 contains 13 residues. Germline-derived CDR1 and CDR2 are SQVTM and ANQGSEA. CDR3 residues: CSVRTDASYEQYF. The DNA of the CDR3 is TGCAGCGTTCGGACTGACGCCTCCTACGAGCAGTACTTC.

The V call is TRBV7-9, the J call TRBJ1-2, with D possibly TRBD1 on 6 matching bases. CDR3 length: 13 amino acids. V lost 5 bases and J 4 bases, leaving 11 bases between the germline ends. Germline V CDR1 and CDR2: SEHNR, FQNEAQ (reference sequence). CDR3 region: CASSLSDSYGYTF. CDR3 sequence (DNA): TGTGCCAGCAGCCTGTCGGACAGCTATGGCTACACCTTC.

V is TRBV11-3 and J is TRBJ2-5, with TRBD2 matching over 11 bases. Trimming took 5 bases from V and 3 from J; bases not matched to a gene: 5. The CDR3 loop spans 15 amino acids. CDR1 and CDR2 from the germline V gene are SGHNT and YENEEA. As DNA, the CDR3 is TGTGCCAGCAGCCGCAGACTAGCGGGAAAAGAGACCCAGTACTTC. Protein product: CASSRRLAGKETQYF.

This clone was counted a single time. CDR3 bases: TGTGCCAGCAGTTACCCGGGACATCCGGGCTCCTACGAGCAGTACTTC. This translates into CASSYPGHPGSYEQYF. The chain combines TRBV6-5 with TRBJ2-7, with a possible D match to TRBD1 (6 bases). This CDR3 is built from 16 residues. Germline V gene sequence: CDR1 MNHEY, CDR2 SVGAGI. With 2 bases removed from V and 0 bases from J, the gap between germline ends came to 14 bases.

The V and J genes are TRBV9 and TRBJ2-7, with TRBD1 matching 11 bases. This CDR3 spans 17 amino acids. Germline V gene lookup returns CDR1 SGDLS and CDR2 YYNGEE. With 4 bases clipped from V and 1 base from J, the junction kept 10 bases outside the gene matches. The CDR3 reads CASSTSPGTGGSYEQYF. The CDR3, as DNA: TGTGCCAGCAGCACAAGCCCCGGGACAGGGGGGTCCTACGAGCAGTACTTC. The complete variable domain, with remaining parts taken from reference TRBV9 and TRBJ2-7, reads DSGVTQTPKHLITATGQRVTLRCSPRSGDLSVYWYQQSLDQGLQFLIQYYNGEERAKGNILERFSAQQFPDLHSELNLSSLELGDSALYFCASSTSPGTGGSYEQYFGPGTRLTVT.

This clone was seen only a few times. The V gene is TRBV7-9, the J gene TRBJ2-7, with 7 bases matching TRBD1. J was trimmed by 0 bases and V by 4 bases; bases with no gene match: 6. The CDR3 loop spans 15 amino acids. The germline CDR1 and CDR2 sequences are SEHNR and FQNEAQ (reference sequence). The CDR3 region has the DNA TGTGCCAGCAGCTCACTCGGGACAGACTCCTACGAGCAGTACTTC. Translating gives CASSSLGTDSYEQYF.

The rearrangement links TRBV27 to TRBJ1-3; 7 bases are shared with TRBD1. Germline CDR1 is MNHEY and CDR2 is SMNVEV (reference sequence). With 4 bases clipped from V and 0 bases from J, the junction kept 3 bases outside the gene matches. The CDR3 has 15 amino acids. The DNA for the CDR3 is TGTGCCAGCAGTTCGGGACAGTACTCTGGAAACACCATATATTTT. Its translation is CASSSGQYSGNTIYF.

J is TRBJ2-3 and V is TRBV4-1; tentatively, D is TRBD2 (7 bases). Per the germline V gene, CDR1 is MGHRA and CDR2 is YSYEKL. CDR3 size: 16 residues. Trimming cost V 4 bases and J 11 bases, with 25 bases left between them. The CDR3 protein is CASSPSGAVKRDGQYF. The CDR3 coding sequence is TGCGCCAGCAGCCCCTCGGGGGCAGTAAAGCGGGATGGGCAGTATTTT.

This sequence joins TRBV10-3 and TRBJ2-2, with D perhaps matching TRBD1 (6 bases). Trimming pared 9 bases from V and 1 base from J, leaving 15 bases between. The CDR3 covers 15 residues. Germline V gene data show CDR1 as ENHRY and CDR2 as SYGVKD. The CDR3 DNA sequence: TGTGCCATGAGAGCCATACAGGGGAACACCGGGGAGCTGTTTTTT. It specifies CAMRAIQGNTGELFF.

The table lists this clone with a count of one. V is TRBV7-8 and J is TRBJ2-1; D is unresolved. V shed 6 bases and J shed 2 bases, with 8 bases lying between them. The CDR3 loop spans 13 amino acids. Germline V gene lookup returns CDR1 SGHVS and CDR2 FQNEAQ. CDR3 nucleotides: TGTGCCAGCAGAACAGACCCCTACAATGAGCAGTTCTTC. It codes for CASRTDPYNEQFF.

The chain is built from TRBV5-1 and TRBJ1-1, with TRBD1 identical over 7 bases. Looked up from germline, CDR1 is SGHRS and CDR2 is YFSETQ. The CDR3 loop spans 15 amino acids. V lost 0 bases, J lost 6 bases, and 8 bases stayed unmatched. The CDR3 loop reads CASSLDFRGLAEAFF. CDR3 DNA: TGCGCCAGCAGCTTGGACTTCAGGGGGTTGGCTGAAGCTTTCTTT.

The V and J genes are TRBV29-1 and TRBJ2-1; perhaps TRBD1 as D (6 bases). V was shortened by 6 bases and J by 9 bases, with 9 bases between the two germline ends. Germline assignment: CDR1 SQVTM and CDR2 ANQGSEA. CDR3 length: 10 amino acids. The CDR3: CSVGHGEQFF. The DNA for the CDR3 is TGCAGCGTGGGACACGGTGAGCAGTTCTTC.

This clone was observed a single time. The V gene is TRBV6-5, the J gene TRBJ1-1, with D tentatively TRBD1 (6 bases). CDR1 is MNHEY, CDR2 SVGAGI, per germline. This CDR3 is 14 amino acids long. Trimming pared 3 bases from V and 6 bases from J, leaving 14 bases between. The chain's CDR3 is CASSYSAGVAEAFF. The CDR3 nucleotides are TGTGCCAGCAGTTATTCAGCAGGGGTCGCTGAAGCTTTCTTT.

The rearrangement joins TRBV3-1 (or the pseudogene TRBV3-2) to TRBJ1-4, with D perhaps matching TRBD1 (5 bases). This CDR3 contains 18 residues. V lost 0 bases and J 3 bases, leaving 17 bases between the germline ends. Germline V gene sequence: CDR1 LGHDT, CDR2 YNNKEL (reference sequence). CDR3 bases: TGTGCCAGCAGCCAAGATTGGGGGGTAAAGGTAGCTAATGAAAAACTGTTTTTT. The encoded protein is CASSQDWGVKVANEKLFF.